This T cell receptor (beta chain) was obtained from a study of CD8+ T cells in alopecia areata listed by TCRdb under 2018. Looking at the study overall: To study T cell clonal expansion in alopecia areata, the researchers applied high-throughput TCRbeta sequencing to both the C3H/HeJ mouse model and human patients. RNA was obtained with the PAXgene miRNA kit for fixed scalp, the miRNeasy kit for PBMCs, and the RNeasy kit for mouse skin. immunoSEQ multiplex PCR using 35 Vbeta forward primers and 13 Jbeta reverse primers was used to amplify TCRbeta CDR3 regions. Scalp clonality was compared among normal scalp (n=4), patchy alopecia areata scalp (n=8), and alopecia totalis/universalis scalp (n=8). In humans, TCRbeta sequencing was performed on scalp tissue and on sorted CD4+ and CD8+ peripheral blood T cells from healthy controls and from patients with patchy or totalis/universalis alopecia areata. Overall study results and their limits: Unlike mouse skin, where gammadelta T cells dominate, normal human skin contains resident alphabeta T cells that get sequenced too, which complicates analysis of the scalp TCR repertoire. Shared TCR sequences between patients were less evident than in mice, which may be partly attributable to HLA diversity in the patient population. Higher clonality and more expanded CD8+ clones were observed in lesional scalp than in normal scalp, particularly in alopecia totalis/universalis, a finding suggestive of antigenic drive.

The library was generated by the immunoSEQ multiplex PCR assay. To provide template for TCR sequencing, every sample had RNA extracted and reverse transcribed into cDNA. First-strand cDNA was synthesized with SuperScript III using a 2:1 mix of oligo-dT and random hexamers. A synthetic immune receptor repertoire was used to assess amplification bias, and residual bias was removed computationally. Per the source publication's procedure: Raw reads were preprocessed to remove errors, and CDR3 was defined according to IMGT conventions as the region from the conserved cysteine to phenylalanine. Clonality was calculated as 1 minus Shannon entropy normalized by log2 of the number of productive unique TCRs. Scalp TCRbeta sequences were cross-referenced with sorted blood CD4 and CD8 repertoires so that the CD4 or CD8 identity of scalp clones could be inferred. The immuneACCESS repertoire file appears here via TCRdb, limited to in-frame rearrangements. These files lack a portion of the clones; in checked studies, under half of the deficit traces to unresolved V genes, and the cause of the others is not known. V, J and clone size reflect that table, while D and trimming were determined from the DNA. Here the sample has 93,000 or so clones; roughly 50% occur a single time. Together, the top ten hold about 9% of the sample.

Comment on this clone: No cognate antigen has been identified for it. Base qualities are not provided; no much larger clone lies one nucleotide away.

PBMCs were isolated by density centrifugation and stained for CD3, CD4 and CD8, after which CD4+ and CD8+ T cells were sorted on a FACSAria. Scalp biopsies and blood samples were obtained from unaffected controls. CDR1 and CDR2 (SGHTA, FQGNSA) derive from the germline V gene. CDR3 length: 17 amino acids, cysteine to phenylalanine. Only CDR3 DNA is held: 51 bases, read in frame from base 1. V drops 3 bases and J drops 0 bases, leaving 12 bases in between. This clonotype was obtained from a human donor in good health. The source material was CD4+ T cells sorted from blood. This receptor chain uses TRBV7-2 and TRBJ2-6; the D gene is perhaps TRBD1, on 6 matching bases. Here the CDR3 is given as CASSFRGGLSGANVLTF. The DNA sequence is as follows: TGTGCCAGCAGCTTCAGGGGCGGACTCTCTGGGGCCAACGTCCTGACTTTC.